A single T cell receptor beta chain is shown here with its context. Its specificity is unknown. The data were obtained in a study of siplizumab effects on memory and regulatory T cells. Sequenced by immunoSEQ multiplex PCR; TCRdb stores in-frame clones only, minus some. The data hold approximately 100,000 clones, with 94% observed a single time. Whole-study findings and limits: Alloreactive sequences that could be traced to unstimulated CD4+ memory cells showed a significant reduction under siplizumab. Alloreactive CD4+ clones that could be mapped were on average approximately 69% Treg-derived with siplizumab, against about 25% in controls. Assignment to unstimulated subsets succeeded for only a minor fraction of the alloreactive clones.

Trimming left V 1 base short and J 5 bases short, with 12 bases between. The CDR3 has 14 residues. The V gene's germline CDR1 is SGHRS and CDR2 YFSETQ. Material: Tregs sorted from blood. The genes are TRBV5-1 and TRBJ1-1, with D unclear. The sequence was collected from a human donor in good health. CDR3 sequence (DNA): TGCGCCAGCAGCTTGTCTCCAGGTCTAACTGAAGCTTTCTTT. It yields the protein CASSLSPGLTEAFF.